The entry below describes one T cell receptor beta chain. Its antigen remains unknown. Germline V CDR1 and CDR2: MDHEN, SYDVKM. The CDR3 loop spans 14 amino acids. V was pared by 6 bases and J by 1 base, with 10 bases between. The data are from a study of OX40 agonist ivuxolimab in advanced cancers. As for the study in general: In this cohort, patients received ivuxolimab, an agonistic anti-OX40 (CD134) antibody. Study results and limitations: In general, CD8+ T cells held more expanded clones than CD4+ did, on average.

Measured with immunoSEQ multiplex PCR; TCRdb has only the in-frame clones, and not every one. The data contain about 40,000 clones, 86% of them singletons. The TCR was taken from an adult with an advanced solid tumor such as melanoma, head and neck, liver or kidney cancer. V is TRBV28 and J is TRBJ2-4; tentatively, D is TRBD2 (6 bases). The input for sequencing was CD4+ or CD8+ T cells sorted from blood, taken in a trial of the OX40 agonist ivuxolimab. The CDR3 reads CASRVRGAKNIQYF. DNA for the CDR3: TGTGCCAGCAGGGTACGGGGGGCCAAAAACATTCAGTACTTC.